This T cell receptor beta chain comes out of a study of blood T cell repertoires in COVID-19. Study-level information: Spain, Italy and the United States supplied samples that represented acute and convalescent COVID-19. Sample material is recorded as cDNA or gDNA derived from T cells, B-cell-depleted T cells, or PBMCs.

Germline V lookup: CDR1 GTSNPN, CDR2 SVGIG (reference sequence). This CDR3 comprises 11 residues. V lost 5 bases, J lost 5 bases, and 2 bases stayed unmatched. Study processing details: Quantification of nucleated cells was approximated via reference gene primer amplification. The method was immunoSEQ multiplex PCR; TCRdb's version includes in-frame clones alone and lacks a portion of them. Clonal size and the V and J genes are those of that table, whereas D and trimming came from the DNA. The sample contains 310,000 or so clones, roughly 84% of which appear only once. The sample comprised peripheral blood. The sequence was collected from a man over 45 with active or convalescent COVID-19. This sequence joins TRBV30 and TRBJ2-5, with 7 bases that match TRBD2. The CDR3 spells CAWSSGETQYF. DNA of the CDR3: TGTGCCTGGTCTAGCGGCGAGACCCAGTACTTC.